Sequencing of this T cell receptor beta chain was carried out in a study of cytomegalovirus exposure and HLA in healthy donors. Across the study: The same platform as the 500 to 700 first-cohort repertoires was used for the roughly 130 validation repertoires, a later analysis reported. Study-wide results and caveats: It was reported that the classifier diagnosed cytomegalovirus status with high specificity and sensitivity in both the original and validation cohorts.

A word on this clone: No antigen is known for it.

The CDR3 loop spans 14 amino acids. The V and J ends lost 3 bases and 0 bases respectively, with 8 bases between them. CDR1 is MNHEY and CDR2 is SMNVEV in the germline V gene (reference sequence). The method was immunoSEQ multiplex PCR; TCRdb's version includes in-frame clones alone and lacks a portion of them. The sample holds approximately 300,000 clones; roughly 89% are singletons and the top ten take around 0.84%. Material for sequencing was PBMCs. This TCR came from a woman younger than 30 in good health and CMV-seronegative. V and J are TRBV27 and TRBJ1-2; no definite D call. The CDR3 sequence is CASSLGSSNYGYTF. The DNA for the CDR3 is TGTGCCAGCAGTTTGGGGAGCTCTAACTATGGCTACACCTTC.